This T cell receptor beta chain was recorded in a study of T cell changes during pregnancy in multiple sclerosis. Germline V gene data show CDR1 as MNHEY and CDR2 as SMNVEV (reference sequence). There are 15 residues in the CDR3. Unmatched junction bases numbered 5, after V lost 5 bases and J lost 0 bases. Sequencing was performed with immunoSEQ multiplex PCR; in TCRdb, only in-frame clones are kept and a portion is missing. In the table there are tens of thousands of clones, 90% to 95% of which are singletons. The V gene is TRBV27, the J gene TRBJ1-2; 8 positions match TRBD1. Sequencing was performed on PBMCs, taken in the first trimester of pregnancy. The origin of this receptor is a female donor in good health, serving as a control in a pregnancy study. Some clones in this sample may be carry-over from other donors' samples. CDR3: CASSDGQGANYGYTF. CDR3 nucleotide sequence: TGTGCCAGCAGTGACGGACAGGGAGCTAACTATGGCTACACCTTC.